This T cell receptor beta chain was recovered during a study of cytomegalovirus exposure and HLA in healthy donors. The validation cohort, a group of under 150 subjects, included the donors and was separate from the roughly 720-subject first cohort. As to this clone: Its antigen is currently unknown.

In germline, CDR1 is SNHLY, CDR2 FYNNEI. Trimming removed 5 bases from V and 6 bases from J; junction bases left unmatched: 3. CDR3 length: 14 residues. The study's findings and limits: According to a subsequent analysis, TCR clusters identified in the first cohort showed a tendency to co-occur across the approximately 120 validation repertoires. As confirmed in vitro, a few CMV-associated chains were specific for CMV antigens.

Libraries were prepared by immunoSEQ multiplex PCR; TCRdb keeps only in-frame clonotypes and omits some of them. Here the sample spans about 220,000 clones, 85% to 95% being singletons. J is TRBJ2-2 and V is TRBV2; 10 bases line up with TRBD1. The sequenced sample was PBMCs. The sequence derives from a woman aged 18-30 years in good health and CMV-seronegative. Written as DNA, the CDR3 is TGTGCCAGCAGTTGGGGACAGGGGTCCGGGGAGCTGTTTTTT. Amino acid sequence: CASSWGQGSGELFF.